Below, 13 T cell receptor beta chains from the same sample are listed, as sequenced in a study of post-analysis software for immune sequencing data (dated by TCRdb to between 2014 and 2017). Overall results and qualifications from the work: Patients showed significantly higher frequencies than controls for 4 or 5 TRBV segments, among them TRBV5-6, TRBV5-1 and TRBV20-1.

Library preparation employed PCR. The sample was run on an Illumina HiSeq 2500. To reduce PCR and sequencing biases, unique molecular identifiers were built into the TCR beta cDNA libraries. In TCRdb, the public reads were trimmed at Q25 with fastp and aligned with MiXCR, with productive beta chains retained. Every CDR3 protein is listed once, alongside the most common genes and DNA of its rows. This sample lists about 430,000 distinct CDR3 sequences; less than 40% were detected once. The ten largest clones represent 7.6% of the sample. Their antigens remain unidentified. The specimen sequenced was blood. These receptors came from a girl aged 2 to 10 with multiple sclerosis.

This clonotype was counted between two and nine times. The chain couples TRBV6-1 to TRBJ1-1; TRBD1 matches at 7 bases. V shed 5 bases, J shed 0 bases, and the junction held 18 bases outside the gene matches. CDR1 MNHNS and CDR2 SASEGT come from the germline V gene. The CDR3 totals 19 residues. The CDR3 loop reads CASSRQGQRMGTMNTEAFF. CDR3 in DNA: TGTGCCAGCAGTAGACAGGGACAGAGGATGGGAACCATGAACACTGAAGCTTTCTTT.

The rearrangement uses TRBV20-1 and TRBJ2-7; TRBD2 aligns across 9 bases. This CDR3 spans 13 amino acids. CDR1 and CDR2 from the germline V gene are DFQATT and SNEGSKA (reference sequence). Trimming took 6 bases from V and 0 from J; bases not matched to a gene: 3. The CDR3 DNA sequence: TGCAGTGCCCCGGGACTAGCCTCCTACGAGCAGTACTTC. Amino acid sequence: CSAPGLASYEQYF.

V is TRBV5-1 and J is TRBJ2-4; 9 nucleotides line up with TRBD1. The J segment lost 7 bases and the V segment lost 4 bases, leaving 9 bases of the junction unmatched. Germline CDR1 reads SGHRS; CDR2 reads YFSETQ. The CDR3 has 15 residues. This CDR3 is CASSDAGQGWNIQYF. The CDR3 DNA sequence: TGCGCCAGCAGCGACGCGGGACAGGGATGGAACATTCAGTACTTC.

The V gene is TRBV3-1, the J gene TRBJ1-4; no clear D. In germline, CDR1 is LGHDT, CDR2 YNNKEL (reference sequence). V gave up 1 base and J gave up 16 bases, with 13 bases separating them. The length of the CDR3 is 12 residues. The CDR3 loop reads CASSQGEARQFF. For the CDR3, the DNA is TGTGCCAGCAGCCAAGGAGAGGCTAGGCAGTTTTTT.

CDR3 protein: CASSIDSPIYNSPLHF. CDR3 sequence (DNA): TGCGCCAGCAGCATAGACAGCCCCATCTATAATTCACCCCTCCACTTT. The chain carries TRBV5-1 and TRBJ1-6; D may be TRBD1 (5 bases). This CDR3 comprises 16 residues. Germline V gene sequence: CDR1 SGHRS, CDR2 YFSETQ. V lost 4 bases and J lost 3, with 14 bases in between.

V and J are TRBV5-1 and TRBJ2-3; possible D gene TRBD2, 6 bases. Trimming removed 6 bases at V and 2 bases at J, with 10 bases between. Germline assignment: CDR1 SGHRS and CDR2 YFSETQ. The CDR3 contains 13 residues. The CDR3 reads CASKAGNTDTQYF. DNA of the CDR3: TGCGCCAGCAAGGCGGGAAACACAGATACGCAGTATTTT.

This rearrangement joins TRBV7-8 to TRBJ2-7, with D tentatively TRBD1 (6 bases). V lost 1 base to trimming and J lost 6 bases, with 13 bases between them. In germline, CDR1 is SGHVS, CDR2 FQNEAQ. The CDR3 consists of 14 residues. Here the CDR3 reads CASSLVTGDCEQYF. The CDR3 region has the DNA TGTGCCAGCAGCTTAGTGACAGGAGACTGCGAGCAGTACTTC.

The chain is built from TRBV18 and TRBJ1-5; maybe TRBD1 (6 bases). The length of the CDR3 is 15 residues. Germline V gene lookup returns CDR1 KGHSH and CDR2 LQKENI. V was trimmed by 4 bases and J by 5 bases, leaving 15 bases between them. The DNA for the CDR3 is TGTGCCAGCTCACGGTACAGTAAGGGGGATCAGCCCCAGCATTTT. Its translation is CASSRYSKGDQPQHF.

This clonotype was seen a handful of times. The genes are TRBV11-3 and TRBJ2-3; D remains unclear. This CDR3 has 13 residues. The V gene lost 1 base and the J gene lost 4 bases, with 6 bases spanning the gap. CDR1 SGHNT and CDR2 YENEEA come from the germline V gene. The CDR3 is CASSLVYADTQYF. The CDR3 DNA reads as TGTGCCAGCAGCTTAGTCTATGCAGATACGCAGTATTTT.

The chain links TRBV7-9 to TRBJ2-5; D is perhaps TRBD1 (6 bases). Between the trimmed V and J ends, which lost 6 bases and 4 bases, there was a span of 15 bases. In germline, CDR1 is SEHNR, CDR2 FQNEAQ (reference sequence). The CDR3 has 14 residues. The CDR3 here is CASSYNRALETQYF. The DNA for the CDR3 is TGTGCCAGCAGTTACAACAGGGCGTTAGAGACCCAGTACTTC.

This clonotype was seen more than once but under ten times. This chain links TRBV6-6 with TRBJ1-1, with D perhaps TRBD1 (5 bases). The CDR3 contains 15 residues. V was pared by 2 bases and J by 6 bases, with 16 bases between. CDR1 MNHNY and CDR2 SVGAGI come from the germline V gene (reference sequence). CDR3 amino acids: CASSYGGGNRAEAFF. The CDR3 DNA follows: TGTGCCAGCAGTTACGGGGGGGGGAATCGTGCTGAAGCTTTCTTT.

Ten or more counts support this clonotype. This chain joins TRBV29-1 and TRBJ2-7; TRBD2 agrees at 11 bases. Germline values: CDR1 SQVTM, CDR2 ANQGSEA. The V segment lost 5 bases and the J segment 5 bases; nucleotides outside the gene matches: 8. This CDR3 has 14 residues. CDR3 residues: CSVPQGLAVHEQYF. As DNA, the CDR3 is TGCAGCGTTCCCCAGGGACTAGCGGTTCACGAGCAGTACTTC.

The V gene is TRBV7-2, the J gene TRBJ1-5; tentatively, D is TRBD1 (5 bases). CDR3 length equals 18 residues. Per germline, CDR1 SGHTA and CDR2 FQGNSA. V lost 0 bases and J lost 4, with 19 bases in between. In DNA form, the CDR3 reads TGTGCCAGCAGCTTAGCGGTGTGGGGGGTGTACGGGAATCAGCCCCAGCATTTT. Translating gives CASSLAVWGVYGNQPQHF.